This is a list of T cell receptor beta chains from one sample in a study of response to subunit inactivated influenza vaccine. One entry per CDR3 protein, called by TCRdb with MiXCR from the RT-PCR reads. The profile covers around 710,000 distinct CDR3 sequences, with around 13% appearing a single time and less than 9% taken by the ten largest. The specimen was PBMCs from blood, collected 14 to 15 days before vaccination. The receptors originated from a man in his forties or fifties who received an inactivated influenza vaccine. Both conserved end residues are part of each CDR3. Each record gives: V gene, J gene, clone size, D gene, CDR3 protein, CDR3 DNA. A D gene is named only where the DNA matches it firmly. Clone size is not always given. Where it is, it says once, few, many or a class for expanded clones.

>TRBV9|TRBJ2-5|few|NA
CASSVAGVQETQYF
TGTGCCAGCAGCGTAGCTGGAGTTCAAGAGACCCAGTACTTC
>TRBV4-3|TRBJ2-5|few|TRBD1
CASSQGPGQEKETQYF
TGCGCCAGCAGCCAAGGTCCCGGACAGGAAAAGGAGACCCAGTACTTC
>TRBV6-1|TRBJ2-5|few|TRBD1
CASSAWTGGTQETQYF
TGTGCCAGCAGTGCCTGGACAGGGGGGACCCAAGAGACCCAGTACTTC
>TRBV4-1|TRBJ2-1|NA|NA
CASSRVGAESRYNEQFF
TGCGCCAGCAGCCGGGTGGGGGCCGAGAGCCGATACAATGAGCAGTTCTTC
>TRBV7-9|TRBJ1-5|many|NA
CASSRGGRRGQPQHF
TGTGCCAGCAGCCGCGGAGGGCGGCGGGGTCAGCCCCAGCATTTT
>TRBV15|TRBJ2-7|NA|NA
CATSPRGDSYEQYF
TGTGCCACCAGCCCGAGGGGGGACAGCTACGAGCAGTACTTC
>TRBV2|TRBJ1-1|NA|NA
CASSPGPRGTEAFF
TGTGCCAGCAGTCCTGGGCCCAGGGGCACTGAAGCTTTCTTT
>TRBV20-1|TRBJ2-1|few|NA
CSASSLGGHSRNEQFF
TGCAGTGCTAGTTCACTAGGGGGACATTCTCGCAATGAGCAGTTCTTC
>TRBV18|TRBJ2-7|NA|NA
CASSPPMGSYEQYF
TGTGCCAGCTCACCACCGATGGGGTCCTACGAGCAGTACTTC
>TRBV28|TRBJ2-7|NA|TRBD1
CASSPLDRYEQYF
TGTGCCAGCAGTCCTCTGGACAGGTACGAGCAGTACTTC
>TRBV3-1|TRBJ2-1|NA|TRBD1
CASSPRTGKSYNEQFF
TGTGCCAGCAGCCCCCGGACAGGGAAGTCCTACAATGAGCAGTTCTTC